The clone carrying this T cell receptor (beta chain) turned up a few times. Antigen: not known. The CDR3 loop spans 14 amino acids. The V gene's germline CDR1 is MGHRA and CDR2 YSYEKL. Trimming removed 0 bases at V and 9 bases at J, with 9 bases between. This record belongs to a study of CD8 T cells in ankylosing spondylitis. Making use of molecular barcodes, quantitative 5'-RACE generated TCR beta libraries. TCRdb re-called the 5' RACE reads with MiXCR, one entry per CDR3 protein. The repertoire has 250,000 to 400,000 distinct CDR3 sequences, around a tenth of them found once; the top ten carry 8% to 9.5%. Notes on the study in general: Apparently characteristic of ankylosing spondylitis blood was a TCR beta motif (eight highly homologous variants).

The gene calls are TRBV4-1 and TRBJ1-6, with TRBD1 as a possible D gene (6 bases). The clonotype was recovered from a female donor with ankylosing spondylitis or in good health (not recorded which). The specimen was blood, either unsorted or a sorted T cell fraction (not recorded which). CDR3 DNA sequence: TGCGCCAGCAGCCAAGAGGACAGAGTTTCACCCCTCCACTTT. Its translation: CASSQEDRVSPLHF.